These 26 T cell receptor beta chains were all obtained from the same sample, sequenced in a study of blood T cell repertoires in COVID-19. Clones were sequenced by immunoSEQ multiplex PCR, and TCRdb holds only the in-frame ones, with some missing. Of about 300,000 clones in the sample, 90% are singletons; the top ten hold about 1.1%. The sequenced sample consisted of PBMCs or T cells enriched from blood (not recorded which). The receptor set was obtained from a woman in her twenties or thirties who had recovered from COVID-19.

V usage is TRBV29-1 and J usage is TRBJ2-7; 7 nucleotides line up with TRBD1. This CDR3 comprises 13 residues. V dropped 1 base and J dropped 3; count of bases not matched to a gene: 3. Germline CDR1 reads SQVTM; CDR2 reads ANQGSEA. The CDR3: CSVEGTGVYEQYF. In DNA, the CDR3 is TGCAGCGTTGAAGGGACAGGCGTCTACGAGCAGTACTTC.

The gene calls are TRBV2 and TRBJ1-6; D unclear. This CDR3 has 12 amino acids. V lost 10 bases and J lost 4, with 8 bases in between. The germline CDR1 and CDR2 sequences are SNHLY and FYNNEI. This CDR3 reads CAIDNYNSPLHF. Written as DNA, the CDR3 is TGTGCCATCGACAATTATAATTCACCCCTCCACTTT.

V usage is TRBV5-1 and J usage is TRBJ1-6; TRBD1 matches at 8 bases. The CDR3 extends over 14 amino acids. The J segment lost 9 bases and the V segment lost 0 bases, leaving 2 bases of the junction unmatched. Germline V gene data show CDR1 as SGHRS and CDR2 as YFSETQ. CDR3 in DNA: TGCGCCAGCAGCTTGGAGGACAGGGCTTCACCCCTCCACTTT. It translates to CASSLEDRASPLHF.

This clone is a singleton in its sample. This chain's CDR3 is CASSPVGGNNQPQHF. In DNA form, the CDR3 reads TGTGCCAGCAGCCCCGTAGGGGGAAACAATCAGCCCCAGCATTTT. The chain links TRBV7-2 to TRBJ1-5, with D possibly TRBD1 on 6 matching bases. CDR3 size: 15 residues. Per the germline V gene, CDR1 is SGHTA and CDR2 is FQGNSA. V shed 5 bases and J shed 3 bases, with 14 bases lying between them.

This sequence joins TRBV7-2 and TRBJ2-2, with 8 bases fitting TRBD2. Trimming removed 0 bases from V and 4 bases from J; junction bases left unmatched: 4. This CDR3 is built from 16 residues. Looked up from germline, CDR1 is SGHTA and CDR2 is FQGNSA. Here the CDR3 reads CASSLAGLVGTGELFF. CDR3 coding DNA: TGTGCCAGCAGCTTAGCGGGACTAGTCGGCACCGGGGAGCTGTTTTTT.

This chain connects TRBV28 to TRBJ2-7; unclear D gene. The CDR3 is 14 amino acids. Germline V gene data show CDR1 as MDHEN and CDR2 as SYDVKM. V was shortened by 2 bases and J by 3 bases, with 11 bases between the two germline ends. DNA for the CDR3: TGTGCCAGCAGTTTAAACCCCGCGCTCTACGAGCAGTACTTC. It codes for CASSLNPALYEQYF.

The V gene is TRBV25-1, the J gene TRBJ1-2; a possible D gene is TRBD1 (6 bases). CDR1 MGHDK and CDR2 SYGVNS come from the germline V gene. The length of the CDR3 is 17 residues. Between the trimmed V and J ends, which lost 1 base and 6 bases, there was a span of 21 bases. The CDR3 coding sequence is TGTGCCAGCAGTGAATCCCTACAACGACAGGAGATGGATGGCTACACCTTC. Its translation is CASSESLQRQEMDGYTF.

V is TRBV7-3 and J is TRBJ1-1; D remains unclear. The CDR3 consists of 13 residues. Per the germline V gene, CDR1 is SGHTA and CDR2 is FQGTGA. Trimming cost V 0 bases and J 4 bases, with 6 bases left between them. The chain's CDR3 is CASSLTEFTEAFF. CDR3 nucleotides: TGTGCCAGCAGCTTAACGGAGTTCACTGAAGCTTTCTTT.

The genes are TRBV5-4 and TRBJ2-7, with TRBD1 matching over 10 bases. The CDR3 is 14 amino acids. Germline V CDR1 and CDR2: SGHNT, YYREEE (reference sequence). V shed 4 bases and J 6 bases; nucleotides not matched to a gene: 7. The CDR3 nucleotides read TGTGCCAGCAGCCTGATGGGGACAGGGGCCGAGCAGTACTTC. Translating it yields CASSLMGTGAEQYF.

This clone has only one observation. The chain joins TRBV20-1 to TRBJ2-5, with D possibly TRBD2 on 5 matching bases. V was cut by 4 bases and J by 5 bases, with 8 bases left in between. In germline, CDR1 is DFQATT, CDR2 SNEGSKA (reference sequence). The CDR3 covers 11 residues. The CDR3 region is CSANWRETQYF. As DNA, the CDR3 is TGCAGTGCTAACTGGAGGGAGACCCAGTACTTC.

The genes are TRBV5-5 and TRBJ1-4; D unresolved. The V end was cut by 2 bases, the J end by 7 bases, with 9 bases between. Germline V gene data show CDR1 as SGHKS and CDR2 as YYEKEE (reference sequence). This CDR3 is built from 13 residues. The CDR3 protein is CASSFLAAEKLFF. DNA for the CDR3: TGTGCCAGCAGCTTTTTGGCCGCTGAAAAACTGTTTTTT.

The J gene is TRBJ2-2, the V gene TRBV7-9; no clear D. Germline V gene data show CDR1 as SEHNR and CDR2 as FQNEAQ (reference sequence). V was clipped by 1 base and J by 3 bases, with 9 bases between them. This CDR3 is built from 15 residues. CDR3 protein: CASSLVARDTGELFF. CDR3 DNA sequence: TGTGCCAGCAGCTTAGTAGCCAGAGACACCGGGGAGCTGTTTTTT.

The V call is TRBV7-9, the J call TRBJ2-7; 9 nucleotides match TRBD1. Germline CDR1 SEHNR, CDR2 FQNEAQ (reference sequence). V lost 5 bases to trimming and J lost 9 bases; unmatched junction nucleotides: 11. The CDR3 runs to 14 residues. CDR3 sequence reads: CASSPGQGLDRQYF. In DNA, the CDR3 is TGTGCCAGCAGCCCGGGACAGGGCTTAGACAGGCAGTACTTC. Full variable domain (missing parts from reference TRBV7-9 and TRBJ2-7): DTGVSQNPRHKITKRGQNVTFRCDPISEHNRLYWYRQTLGQGPEFLTYFQNEAQLEKSRLLSDRFSAERPKGSFSTLEIQRTEQGDSAMYLCASSPGQGLDRQYFGPGTRLTVT.

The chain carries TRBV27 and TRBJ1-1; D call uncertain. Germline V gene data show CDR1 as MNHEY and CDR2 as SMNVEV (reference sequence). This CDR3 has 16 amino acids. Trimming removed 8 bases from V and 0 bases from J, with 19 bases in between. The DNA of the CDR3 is TGTGCCAGCCAATCACAAGCTAGCCTAATGAACACTGAAGCTTTCTTT. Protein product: CASQSQASLMNTEAFF.

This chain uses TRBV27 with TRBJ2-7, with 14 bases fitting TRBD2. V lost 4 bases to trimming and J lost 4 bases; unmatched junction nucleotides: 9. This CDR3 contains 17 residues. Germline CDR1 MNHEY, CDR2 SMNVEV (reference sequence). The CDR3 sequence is CASSSPGTSGSSYEQYF. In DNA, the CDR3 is TGTGCCAGCAGTTCACCTGGGACTAGCGGGAGCAGTTACGAGCAGTACTTC.

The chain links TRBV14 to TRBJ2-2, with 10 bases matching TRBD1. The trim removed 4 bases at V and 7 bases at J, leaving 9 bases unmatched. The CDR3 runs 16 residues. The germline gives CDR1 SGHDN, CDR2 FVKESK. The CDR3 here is CASSRRGTGVGGELFF. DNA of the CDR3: TGTGCCAGCAGCCGCCGGGGGACAGGGGTTGGCGGGGAGCTGTTTTTT.

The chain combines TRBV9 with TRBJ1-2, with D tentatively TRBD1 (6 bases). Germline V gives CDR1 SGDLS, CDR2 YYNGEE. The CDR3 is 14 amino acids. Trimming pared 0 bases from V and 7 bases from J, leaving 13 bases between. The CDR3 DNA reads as TGTGCCAGCAGCGTAGGATTGGGGGCGGGTGGCTACACCTTC. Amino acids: CASSVGLGAGGYTF.

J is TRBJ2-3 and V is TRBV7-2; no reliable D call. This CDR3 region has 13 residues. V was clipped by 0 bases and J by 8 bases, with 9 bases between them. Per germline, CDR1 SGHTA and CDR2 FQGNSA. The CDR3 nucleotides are TGTGCCAGCAGCTTAGCGCGAGGTGGTACGCAGTATTTT. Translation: CASSLARGGTQYF.

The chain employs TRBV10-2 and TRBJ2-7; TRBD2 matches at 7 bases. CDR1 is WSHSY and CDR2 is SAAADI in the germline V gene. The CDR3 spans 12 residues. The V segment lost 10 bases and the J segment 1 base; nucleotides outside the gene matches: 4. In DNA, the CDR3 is TGCGCCATCGGGACTAAGTCCTACGAGCAGTACTTC. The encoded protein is CAIGTKSYEQYF.

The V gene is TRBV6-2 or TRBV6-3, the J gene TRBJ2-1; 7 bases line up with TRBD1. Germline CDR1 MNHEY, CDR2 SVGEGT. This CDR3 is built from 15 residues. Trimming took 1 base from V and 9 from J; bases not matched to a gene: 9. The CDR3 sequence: CASSYLTGRRIEQFF. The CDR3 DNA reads TGTGCCAGCAGTTACTTGACAGGGAGAAGGATTGAGCAGTTCTTC.

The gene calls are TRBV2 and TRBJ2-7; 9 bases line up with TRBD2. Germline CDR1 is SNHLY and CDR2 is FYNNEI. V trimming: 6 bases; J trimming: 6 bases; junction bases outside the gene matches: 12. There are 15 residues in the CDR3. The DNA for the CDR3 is TGTGCCAGCAGACCCCCGGGACTAGCCTTAGGCGAGCAGTACTTC. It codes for CASRPPGLALGEQYF.

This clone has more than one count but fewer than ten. CDR3 DNA sequence: TGTGCCACCAGCAGATATCGACTCGTACCTGACCCCTTAGGCTACACCTTC. This encodes CATSRYRLVPDPLGYTF. This sequence joins TRBV15 and TRBJ1-2; D gene uncertain. Trimming took 2 bases from V and 8 from J, leaving 24 bases between them. The CDR3 length is 17 residues. The germline V gene has CDR1 LNHNV and CDR2 YYDKDF (reference sequence).

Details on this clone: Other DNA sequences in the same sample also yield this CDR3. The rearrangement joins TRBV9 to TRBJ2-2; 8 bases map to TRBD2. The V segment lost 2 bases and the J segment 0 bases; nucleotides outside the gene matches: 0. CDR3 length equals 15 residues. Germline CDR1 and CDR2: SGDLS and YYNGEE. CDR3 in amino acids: CASSVSGTNTGELFF. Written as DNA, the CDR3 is TGTGCCAGCAGCGTTAGCGGGACGAACACCGGGGAGCTGTTTTTT. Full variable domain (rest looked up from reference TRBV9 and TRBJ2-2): DSGVTQTPKHLITATGQRVTLRCSPRSGDLSVYWYQQSLDQGLQFLIQYYNGEERAKGNILERFSAQQFPDLHSELNLSSLELGDSALYFCASSVSGTNTGELFFGEGSRLTVL.

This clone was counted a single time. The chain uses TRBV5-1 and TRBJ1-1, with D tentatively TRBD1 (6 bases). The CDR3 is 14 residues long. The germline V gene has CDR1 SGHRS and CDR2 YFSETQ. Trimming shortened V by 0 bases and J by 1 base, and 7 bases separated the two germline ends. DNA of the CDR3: TGCGCCAGCAGCTTGGCAGGGGAGAACACTGAAGCTTTCTTT. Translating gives CASSLAGENTEAFF.

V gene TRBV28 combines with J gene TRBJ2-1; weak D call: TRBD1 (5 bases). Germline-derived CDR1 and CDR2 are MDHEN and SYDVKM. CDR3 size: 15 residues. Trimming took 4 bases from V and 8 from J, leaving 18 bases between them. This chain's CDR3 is CASSSVGRVADEQFF. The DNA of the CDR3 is TGTGCCAGCAGTTCGGTTGGCAGGGTGGCCGATGAGCAGTTCTTC.

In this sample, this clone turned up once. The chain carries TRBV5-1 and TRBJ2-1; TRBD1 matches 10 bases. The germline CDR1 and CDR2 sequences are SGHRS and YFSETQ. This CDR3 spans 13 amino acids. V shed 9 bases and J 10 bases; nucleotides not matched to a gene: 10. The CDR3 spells CATRDRGFGEQFF. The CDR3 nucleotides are TGCGCCACCCGGGACAGGGGTTTTGGCGAGCAGTTCTTC.